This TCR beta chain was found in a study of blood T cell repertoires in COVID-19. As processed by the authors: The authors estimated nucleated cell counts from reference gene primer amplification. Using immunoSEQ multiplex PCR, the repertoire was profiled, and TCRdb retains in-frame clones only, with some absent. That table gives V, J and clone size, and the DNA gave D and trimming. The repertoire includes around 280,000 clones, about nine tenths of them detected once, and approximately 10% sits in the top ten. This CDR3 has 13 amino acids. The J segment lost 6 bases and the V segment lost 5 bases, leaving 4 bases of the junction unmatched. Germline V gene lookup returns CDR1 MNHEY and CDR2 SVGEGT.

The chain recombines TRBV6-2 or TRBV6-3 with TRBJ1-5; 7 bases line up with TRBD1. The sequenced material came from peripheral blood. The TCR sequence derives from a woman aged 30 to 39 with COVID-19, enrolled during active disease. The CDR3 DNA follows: TGTGCCAGCAGTCGACAGGGTAGTCAGCCCCAGCATTTT. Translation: CASSRQGSQPQHF.